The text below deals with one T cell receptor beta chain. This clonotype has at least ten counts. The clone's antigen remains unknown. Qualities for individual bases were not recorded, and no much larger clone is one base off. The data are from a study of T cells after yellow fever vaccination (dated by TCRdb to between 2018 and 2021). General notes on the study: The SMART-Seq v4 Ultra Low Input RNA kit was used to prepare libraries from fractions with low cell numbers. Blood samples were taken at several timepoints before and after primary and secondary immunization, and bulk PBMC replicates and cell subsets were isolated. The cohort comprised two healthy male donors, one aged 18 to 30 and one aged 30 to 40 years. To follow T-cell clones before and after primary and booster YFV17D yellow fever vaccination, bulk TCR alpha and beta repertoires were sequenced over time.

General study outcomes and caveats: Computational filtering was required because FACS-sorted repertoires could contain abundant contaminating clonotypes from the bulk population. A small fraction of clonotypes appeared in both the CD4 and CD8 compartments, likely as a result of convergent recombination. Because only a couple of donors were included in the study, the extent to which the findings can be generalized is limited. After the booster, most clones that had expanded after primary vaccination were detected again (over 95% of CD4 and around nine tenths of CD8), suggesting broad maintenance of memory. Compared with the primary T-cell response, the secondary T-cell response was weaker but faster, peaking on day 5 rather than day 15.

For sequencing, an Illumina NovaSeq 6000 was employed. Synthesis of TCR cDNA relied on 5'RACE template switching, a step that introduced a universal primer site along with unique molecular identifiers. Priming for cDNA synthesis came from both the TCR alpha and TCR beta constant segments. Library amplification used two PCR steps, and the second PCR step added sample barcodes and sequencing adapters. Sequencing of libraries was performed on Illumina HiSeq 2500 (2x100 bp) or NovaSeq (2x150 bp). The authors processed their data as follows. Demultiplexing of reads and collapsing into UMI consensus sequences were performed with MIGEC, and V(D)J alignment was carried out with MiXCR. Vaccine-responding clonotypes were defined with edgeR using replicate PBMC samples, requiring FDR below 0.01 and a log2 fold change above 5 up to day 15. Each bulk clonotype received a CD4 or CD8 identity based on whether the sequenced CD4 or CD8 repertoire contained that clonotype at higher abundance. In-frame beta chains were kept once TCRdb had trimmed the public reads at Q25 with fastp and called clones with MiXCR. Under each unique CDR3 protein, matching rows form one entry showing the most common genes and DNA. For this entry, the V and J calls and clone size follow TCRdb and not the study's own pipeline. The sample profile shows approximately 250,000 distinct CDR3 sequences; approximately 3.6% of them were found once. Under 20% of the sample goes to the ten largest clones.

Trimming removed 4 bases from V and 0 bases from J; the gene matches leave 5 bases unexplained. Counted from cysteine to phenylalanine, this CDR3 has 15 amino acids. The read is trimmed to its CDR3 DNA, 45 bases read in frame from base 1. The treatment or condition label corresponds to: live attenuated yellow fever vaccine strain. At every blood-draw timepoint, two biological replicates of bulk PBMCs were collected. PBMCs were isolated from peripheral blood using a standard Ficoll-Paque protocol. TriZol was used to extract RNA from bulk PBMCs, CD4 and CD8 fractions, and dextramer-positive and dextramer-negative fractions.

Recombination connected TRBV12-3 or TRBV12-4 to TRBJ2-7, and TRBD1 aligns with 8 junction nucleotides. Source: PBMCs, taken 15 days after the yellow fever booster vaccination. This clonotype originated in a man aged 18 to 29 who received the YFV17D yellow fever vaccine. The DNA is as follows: TGTGCCAGCAGTTCTCCCGGGACAGGCTCCTACGAGCAGTACTTC. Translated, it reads CASSSPGTGSYEQYF.